This is a list of T cell receptor beta chains from one sample in a study of cytomegalovirus exposure and HLA in healthy donors. Assay used: immunoSEQ multiplex PCR; TCRdb lists only in-frame clones, some missing. Here the sample spans about 110,000 clones, roughly 84% being singletons. Sequencing used PBMCs. All receptors come from a man aged 30-40 years in good health and CMV-seropositive. Both conserved end residues are part of each CDR3. A D gene is named only where the DNA matches it firmly. Clone size, where shown, is once, few, many, or a class for clones that have expanded.

>NA|NA|TRBJ1-1|TRBV6-1
CASSKRGGSRGRAFF
TGTGCCAGCAGTAAGCGGGGGGGGTCTAGGGGACGGGCTTTCTTT
>TRBD1|few|TRBJ1-2|TRBV6-6
CASRKGQGDGYTF
TGTGCCAGCAGGAAAGGACAGGGAGATGGCTACACCTTC
>NA|NA|TRBJ1-5|TRBV5-1
CASSREGGQPQHF
TGCGCCAGCAGCCGGGAGGGGGGTCAGCCCCAGCATTTT
>NA|NA|TRBJ2-7|TRBV7-9
CASSLAGGYEQYF
TGTGCCAGCAGCTTAGCAGGGGGATACGAGCAGTACTTC
>NA|NA|TRBJ1-1|TRBV4-2
CASSQSQGNTEAFF
TGTGCCAGCAGCCAATCTCAGGGGAACACTGAAGCTTTCTTT
>NA|NA|TRBJ1-1|TRBV6-1
CASSDPSLGGGTEAFF
TGTGCCAGCAGTGACCCGTCCTTGGGGGGGGGCACTGAAGCTTTCTTT
>NA|NA|TRBJ2-1|TRBV7-6
CASSLGVGGANEQFF
TGTGCCAGCAGCTTAGGGGTCGGCGGGGCCAATGAGCAGTTCTTC
>NA|NA|TRBJ2-7|TRBV20-1
CSAPGTYEQYF
TGCAGTGCACCCGGGACCTACGAGCAGTACTTC
>TRBD1|NA|TRBJ2-7|TRBV4-3
CASSPRQGASYEQYF
TGCGCCAGCAGCCCACGACAGGGGGCCTCCTACGAGCAGTACTTC
>TRBD2|NA|TRBJ2-3|TRBV5-1
CASSFGLAGGTDTQYF
TGCGCCAGCAGCTTCGGACTAGCGGGGGGCACAGATACGCAGTATTTT
>TRBD1|few|TRBJ2-7|TRBV30
CAWSQDRTYEQYF
TGTGCCTGGAGCCAGGACAGGACCTACGAGCAGTACTTC
>NA|NA|TRBJ1-2|TRBV7-9
CSSSQQGNYGYTF
TGTTCCAGCAGCCAACAGGGAAACTATGGCTACACCTTC
>TRBD1|NA|TRBJ1-1|TRBV5-1
CASSYRGRGTEAFF
TGCGCCAGCAGCTACAGGGGCAGGGGCACTGAAGCTTTCTTT
>NA|NA|TRBJ1-1|TRBV6-6
CASSLGGSEAFF
TGTGCCAGCAGTTTAGGGGGATCTGAAGCTTTCTTT
>TRBD1|NA|TRBJ2-5|TRBV7-2
CASSLQTGGEETQYF
TGTGCCAGCAGCCTACAGACAGGGGGGGAAGAGACCCAGTACTTC
>NA|NA|TRBJ2-2|TRBV21-1
CASSSRDRRGSGELFF
TGTGCCAGCAGCTCCCGGGACAGGAGGGGCTCCGGGGAGCTGTTTTTT
>TRBD2|NA|TRBJ2-5|TRBV25-1
CASSETLQRGTQETQYF
TGTGCCAGCAGTGAGACCCTCCAGCGGGGGACACAAGAGACCCAGTACTTC
>NA|NA|TRBJ2-2|TRBV7-3
CASSLYAIGELFF
TGTGCCAGCAGCTTATATGCTATCGGGGAGCTGTTTTTT
>NA|once|TRBJ1-1|TRBV9
CASSRSVNTEAFF
TGTGCCAGCAGCCGATCGGTGAACACTGAAGCTTTCTTT
>NA|NA|TRBJ1-2|TRBV4-3
CASSQEYGNGYTF
TGCGCCAGCAGCCAAGAATACGGGAATGGCTACACCTTC
>TRBD1|NA|TRBJ1-2|TRBV7-9
CASSPSGTGAGGYTF
TGTGCCAGCAGCCCCTCCGGGACAGGGGCGGGTGGCTACACCTTC
>NA|medium-sized|TRBJ1-1|TRBV5-1
CASSLYSPGTEAFF
TGCGCCAGCAGCTTGTACTCCCCGGGGACTGAAGCTTTCTTT
>TRBD1|NA|TRBJ1-1|TRBV9
CASSPRQGVKADTEAFF
TGTGCCAGCAGCCCCCGACAGGGGGTCAAGGCGGACACTGAAGCTTTCTTT
>TRBD1|NA|TRBJ1-4|TRBV10-3
CAISDQDREGEKLFF
TGTGCCATCAGTGACCAGGACAGGGAGGGAGAAAAACTGTTTTTT
>NA|NA|TRBJ2-5|TRBV25-1
CASSVGTPKETQYF
TGTGCCAGCAGTGTCGGGACACCTAAAGAGACCCAGTACTTC
>NA|NA|TRBJ2-3|TRBV5-4
CASSLDNTDTQYF
TGTGCCAGCAGTTTAGATAATACAGATACGCAGTATTTT
>TRBD1|NA|TRBJ1-2|TRBV27
CASSFTGTGGLVGYTF
TGTGCCAGCAGTTTCACTGGGACAGGGGGGCTTGTCGGCTACACCTTC
>TRBD2|few|TRBJ2-3|TRBV11-2
CASSLDPWTSGGSTDTQYF
TGTGCCAGCAGCTTAGACCCCTGGACTAGCGGGGGATCCACAGATACGCAGTATTTT
>NA|NA|TRBJ2-7|TRBV27
CASSSRDTAYEQYF
TGTGCCAGCAGTTCCCGGGACACCGCCTACGAGCAGTACTTC
>NA|few|TRBJ1-5|TRBV5-6
CASSLAWGKHF
TGTGCCAGCAGCTTGGCCTGGGGCAAGCATTTT
>TRBD1|NA|TRBJ2-5|TRBV25-1
CASSESNRGRRETQYF
TGTGCCAGCAGTGAATCTAACAGGGGGCGCAGGGAGACCCAGTACTTC
>NA|few|TRBJ1-1|TRBV19
CASSWANTEAFF
TGTGCCAGTAGTTGGGCCAACACTGAAGCTTTCTTT
>NA|NA|TRBJ2-5|TRBV29-1
CSVRDNQETQYF
TGCAGCGTTCGTGACAACCAAGAGACCCAGTACTTC
>NA|NA|TRBJ2-6|TRBV28
CASSSSGEAGANVLTF
TGTGCCAGCAGTTCATCAGGGGAAGCCGGGGCCAACGTCCTGACTTTC
>NA|few|TRBJ1-1|TRBV9
CASSGTLHTEAFF
TGTGCCAGCAGCGGGACACTTCACACTGAAGCTTTCTTT
>NA|few|TRBJ1-1|TRBV14
CASSQGAGNTEAFF
TGTGCCAGCAGCCAAGGTGCCGGGAACACTGAAGCTTTCTTT
>NA|NA|TRBJ2-7|TRBV27
CASSLSTPYEQYF
TGTGCCAGCAGTTTAAGTACTCCCTACGAGCAGTACTTC
>NA|NA|TRBJ2-5|TRBV18
CASSPPPSLYQETQYF
TGTGCCAGCTCACCTCCCCCAAGCTTATACCAAGAGACCCAGTACTTC
>NA|NA|TRBJ2-7|TRBV7-9
CASSLTGIYEQYF
TGTGCCAGCAGCTTAACGGGAATCTACGAGCAGTACTTC
>NA|NA|TRBJ2-2|TRBV14
CASSQEGLWGTPNTGELFF
TGTGCCAGCAGCCAAGAAGGTTTATGGGGGACACCGAACACCGGGGAGCTGTTTTTT
>TRBD2|NA|TRBJ2-5|TRBV9
CASSVDTGGAKTQYF
TGTGCCAGCAGCGTAGATACCGGGGGGGCCAAGACCCAGTACTTC
>NA|NA|TRBJ2-6|TRBV5-1
CASSLDSSGANVLTF
TGCGCCAGCAGCCTAGACAGCTCTGGGGCCAACGTCCTGACTTTC
>NA|NA|TRBJ2-7|TRBV5-6
CASSLPVSEQYF
TGTGCCAGCAGCTTGCCAGTCAGCGAGCAGTACTTC
>TRBD2|NA|TRBJ2-1|TRBV18
CASSPRAGGEYNEQFF
TGTGCCAGCTCACCCAGAGCGGGGGGCGAATACAATGAGCAGTTCTTC
>NA|NA|TRBJ2-2|TRBV9
CASSVAGLASTGELFF
TGTGCCAGCAGCGTAGCGGGGCTAGCGTCGACCGGGGAGCTGTTTTTT
>TRBD2|NA|TRBJ2-3|TRBV5-1
CASSLAPGGRDTQYF
TGCGCCAGCAGCTTGGCCCCGGGGGGGCGGGATACGCAGTATTTT
>NA|NA|TRBJ2-5|TRBV6-4
CASQCPEFKETQYF
TGTGCCAGCCAGTGCCCGGAGTTTAAGGAGACCCAGTACTTC
>TRBD1|few|TRBJ1-1|TRBV6-1
CASSLTGVREAFF
TGTGCCAGCAGTTTAACAGGGGTTCGGGAAGCTTTCTTT
>NA|NA|TRBJ2-3|TRBV5-5
CASSLAAGAAGTQYF
TGTGCCAGCAGCTTGGCGGCGGGGGCGGCAGGGACGCAGTATTTT
>NA|NA|TRBJ2-7|TRBV4-1
CASSQDRVESSYEQYF
TGCGCCAGCAGCCAAGATCGGGTCGAAAGCTCCTACGAGCAGTACTTC
>NA|NA|TRBJ2-7|TRBV19
CASSISETGLKQYF
TGTGCCAGTAGTATCTCAGAGACAGGACTCAAGCAGTACTTC
>TRBD1|NA|TRBJ1-5|TRBV2
CASTRGHQPQHF
TGTGCCAGCACCAGGGGGCATCAGCCCCAGCATTTT
>NA|NA|TRBJ1-2|TRBV11-1
CASSAGWRYGYTF
TGTGCCAGCAGCGCGGGCTGGAGATATGGCTACACCTTC
>TRBD1|NA|TRBJ1-4|TRBV19
CASSIPDRVKGKLFF
TGTGCCAGTAGCATCCCGGACAGGGTCAAGGGAAAACTGTTTTTT
>TRBD1|NA|TRBJ1-4|TRBV6-1
CASSRDRGSNEKLFF
TGTGCCAGCAGTCGGGACAGGGGATCTAATGAAAAACTGTTTTTT
>TRBD2|NA|TRBJ2-1|TRBV5-5
CASSLLAGVGNEQFF
TGTGCCAGCAGCTTGTTAGCGGGGGTGGGCAATGAGCAGTTCTTC
>NA|NA|TRBJ1-2|TRBV2
CASSEDRNYGYTF
TGTGCCAGCAGTGAAGACAGAAACTATGGCTACACCTTC
>NA|NA|TRBJ1-2|TRBV7-8
CASSVVRGDGYTF
TGTGCCAGCAGCGTCGTAAGGGGTGATGGCTACACCTTC
>TRBD1|NA|TRBJ2-5|TRBV30
CAYRDRGPKGTQYF
TGTGCCTATCGGGACAGGGGGCCCAAGGGGACCCAGTACTTC
>NA|once|TRBJ2-2|TRBV7-9
CASSSRSGGPTGELFF
TGTGCCAGCAGCTCCAGGTCAGGGGGGCCCACCGGGGAGCTGTTTTTT